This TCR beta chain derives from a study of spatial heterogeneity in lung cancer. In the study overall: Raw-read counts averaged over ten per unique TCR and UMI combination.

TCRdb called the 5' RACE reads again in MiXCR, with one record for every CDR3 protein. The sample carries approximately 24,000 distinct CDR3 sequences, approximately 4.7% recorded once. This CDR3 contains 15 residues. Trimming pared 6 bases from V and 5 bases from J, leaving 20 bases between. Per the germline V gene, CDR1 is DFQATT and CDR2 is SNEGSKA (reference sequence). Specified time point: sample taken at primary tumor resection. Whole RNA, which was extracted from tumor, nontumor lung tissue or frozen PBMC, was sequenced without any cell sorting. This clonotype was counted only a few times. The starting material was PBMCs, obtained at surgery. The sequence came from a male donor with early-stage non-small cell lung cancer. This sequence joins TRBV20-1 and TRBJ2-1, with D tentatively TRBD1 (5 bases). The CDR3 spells CSADLTVKGDNEQFF. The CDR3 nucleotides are TGCAGTGCCGACTTGACAGTCAAAGGGGACAATGAGCAGTTCTTC.